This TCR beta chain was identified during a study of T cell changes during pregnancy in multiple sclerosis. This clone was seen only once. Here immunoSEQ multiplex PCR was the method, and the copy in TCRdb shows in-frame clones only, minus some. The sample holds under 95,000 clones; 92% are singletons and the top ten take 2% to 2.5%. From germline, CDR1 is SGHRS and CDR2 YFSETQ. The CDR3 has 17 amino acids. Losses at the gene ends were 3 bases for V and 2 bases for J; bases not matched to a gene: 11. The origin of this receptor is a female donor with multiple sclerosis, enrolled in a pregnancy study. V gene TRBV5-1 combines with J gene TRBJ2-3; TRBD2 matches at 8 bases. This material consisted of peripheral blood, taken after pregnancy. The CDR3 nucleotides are TGCGCCAGCAGCTGGGGGACTAGTCCAAAAATCACAGATACGCAGTATTTT. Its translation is CASSWGTSPKITDTQYF. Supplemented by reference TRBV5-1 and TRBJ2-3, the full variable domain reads KAGVTQTPRYLIKTRGQQVTLSCSPISGHRSVSWYQQTPGQGLQFLFEYFSETQRNKGNFPGRFSGRQFSNSRSEMNVSTLELGDSALYLCASSWGTSPKITDTQYFGPGTRLTVL.